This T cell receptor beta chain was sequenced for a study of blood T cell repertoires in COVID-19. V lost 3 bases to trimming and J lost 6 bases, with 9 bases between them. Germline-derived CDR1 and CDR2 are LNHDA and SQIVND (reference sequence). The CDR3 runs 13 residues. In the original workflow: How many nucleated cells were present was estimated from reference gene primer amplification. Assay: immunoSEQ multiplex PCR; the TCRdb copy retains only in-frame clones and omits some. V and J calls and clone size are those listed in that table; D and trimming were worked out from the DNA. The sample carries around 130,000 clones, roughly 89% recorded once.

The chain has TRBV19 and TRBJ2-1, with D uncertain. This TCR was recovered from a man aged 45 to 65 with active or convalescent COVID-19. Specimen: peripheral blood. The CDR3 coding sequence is TGTGCCAGTAGTATTCGCGGTACCAATGAGCAGTTCTTC. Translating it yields CASSIRGTNEQFF. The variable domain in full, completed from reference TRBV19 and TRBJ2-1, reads DGGITQSPKYLFRKEGQNVTLSCEQNLNHDAMYWYRQDPGQGLRLIYYSQIVNDFQKGDIAEGYSVSREKKESFPLTVTSAQKNPTAFYLCASSIRGTNEQFFGPGTRLTVL.